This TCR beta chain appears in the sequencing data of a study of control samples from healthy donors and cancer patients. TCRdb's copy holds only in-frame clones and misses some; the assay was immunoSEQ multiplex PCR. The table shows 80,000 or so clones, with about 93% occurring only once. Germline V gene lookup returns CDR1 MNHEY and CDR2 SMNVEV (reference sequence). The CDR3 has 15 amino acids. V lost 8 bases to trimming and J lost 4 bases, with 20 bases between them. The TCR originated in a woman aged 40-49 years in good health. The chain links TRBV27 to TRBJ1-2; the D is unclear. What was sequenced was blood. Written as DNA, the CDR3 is TGTGCCAGCGCCGGCCTAAACCGAATCACCTATGGCTACACCTTC. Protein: CASAGLNRITYGYTF.